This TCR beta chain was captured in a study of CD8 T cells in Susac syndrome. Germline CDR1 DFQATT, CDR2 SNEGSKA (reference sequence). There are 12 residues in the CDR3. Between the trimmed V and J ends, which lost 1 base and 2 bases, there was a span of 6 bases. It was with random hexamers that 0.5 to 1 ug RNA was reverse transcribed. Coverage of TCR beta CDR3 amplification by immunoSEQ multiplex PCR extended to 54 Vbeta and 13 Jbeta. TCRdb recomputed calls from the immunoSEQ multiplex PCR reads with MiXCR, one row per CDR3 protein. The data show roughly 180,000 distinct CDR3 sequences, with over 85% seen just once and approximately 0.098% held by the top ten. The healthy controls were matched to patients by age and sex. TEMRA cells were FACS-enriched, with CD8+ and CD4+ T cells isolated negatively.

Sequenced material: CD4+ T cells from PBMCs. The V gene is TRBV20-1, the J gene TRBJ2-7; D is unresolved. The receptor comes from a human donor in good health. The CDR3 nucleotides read TGCAGTGCTAGAGGCAGAACCTACGAGCAGTACTTC. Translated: CSARGRTYEQYF.